At least ten counts were recorded for the clone carrying this TCR beta chain. Its antigen is unknown. This sample's time point: sample taken at primary tumor resection. Without sorting, whole RNA was sequenced from tumor, nontumor lung or frozen PBMC. V lost 4 bases and J 0 bases, leaving 12 bases between the germline ends. Germline V gene lookup returns CDR1 SQVTM and CDR2 ANQGSEA. There are 14 residues in the CDR3. TCRdb used MiXCR to reprocess the 5' RACE reads, holding one entry per CDR3 protein. The sample lists approximately 11,000 distinct CDR3 sequences; around 6% were seen once. This record belongs to a study of spatial heterogeneity in lung cancer. General study points: Ubiquitous expanded tumor TCRs appeared in blood more at resection than follow-up.

The TCR sequence derives from a male donor with early-stage non-small cell lung cancer. Material: PBMCs, obtained at surgery. The chain has TRBV29-1 and TRBJ1-2; D is possibly TRBD1 (5 bases). The CDR3 loop reads CSVGRAPANYGYTF. CDR3 bases: TGCAGCGTTGGCAGGGCCCCGGCTAACTATGGCTACACCTTC.